This T cell receptor beta chain stems from a study of T-cell memory formation after mild COVID-19. Whole-study context: Largely, TCR clusters stayed within a single donor.

This clonotype was recorded a few times. The antigen remains undetermined. The CDR3 length is 13 residues. The ends were cut back, 0 bases at V and 6 bases at J, with 10 bases in the middle. The germline CDR1 and CDR2 sequences are SGHDT and YYEEEE. Study-level results: For contracting clones, CD4+ ones sat mainly in CM and EM, CD8+ in EMRA. Still unconfirmed is whether the second-wave clones peaking on day 37 recognized SARS-CoV-2.

TCR alpha and TCR beta cDNA libraries with sample barcodes and UMIs came from 5'RACE using constant-segment primers. TCRdb reprocessed the 5' RACE reads via MiXCR and lists one record per CDR3 protein. Of about 250,000 distinct CDR3 sequences listed, 15% were seen once; the top ten hold over 2%. This sequence was found in an adult woman who had mild COVID-19 (a few samples of this study predate the infection). Cell type and time point are not known. The sample comprised PBMCs or a T cell subset sorted from them (not recorded which). The rearrangement joins TRBV5-6 to TRBJ2-7; the D gene is possibly TRBD2 (6 bases). The CDR3 sequence: CASSLDRGGEQYF. CDR3 DNA sequence: TGTGCCAGCAGCTTGGACCGGGGAGGCGAGCAGTACTTC.